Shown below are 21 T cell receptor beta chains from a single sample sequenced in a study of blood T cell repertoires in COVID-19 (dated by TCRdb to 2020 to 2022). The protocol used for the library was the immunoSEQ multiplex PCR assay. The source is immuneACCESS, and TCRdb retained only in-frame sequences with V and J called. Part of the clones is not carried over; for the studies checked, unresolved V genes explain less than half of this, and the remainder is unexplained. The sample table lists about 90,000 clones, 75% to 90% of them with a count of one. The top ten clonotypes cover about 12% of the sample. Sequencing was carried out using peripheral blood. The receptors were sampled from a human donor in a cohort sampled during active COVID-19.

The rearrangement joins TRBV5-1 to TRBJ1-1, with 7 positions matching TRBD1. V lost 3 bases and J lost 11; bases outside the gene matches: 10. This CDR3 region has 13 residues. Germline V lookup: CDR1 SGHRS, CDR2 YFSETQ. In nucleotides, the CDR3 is TGCGCCAGCAGCTACCGGGGAGGACAGGATGCTTTCTTT. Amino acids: CASSYRGGQDAFF.

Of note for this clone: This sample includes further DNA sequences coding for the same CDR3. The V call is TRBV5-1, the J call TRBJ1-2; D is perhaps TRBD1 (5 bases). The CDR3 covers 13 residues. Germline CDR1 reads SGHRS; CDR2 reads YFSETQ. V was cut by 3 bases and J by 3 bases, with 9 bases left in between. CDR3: CASSSQGDYGYTF. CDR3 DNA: TGCGCCAGCAGCTCCCAGGGTGACTATGGCTACACCTTC.

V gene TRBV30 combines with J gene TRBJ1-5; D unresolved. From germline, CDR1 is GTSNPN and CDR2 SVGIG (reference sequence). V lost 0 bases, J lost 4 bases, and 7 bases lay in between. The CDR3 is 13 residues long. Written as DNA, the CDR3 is TGTGCCTGGAGTGTGGCGGATAATCAGCCCCAGCATTTT. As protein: CAWSVADNQPQHF.

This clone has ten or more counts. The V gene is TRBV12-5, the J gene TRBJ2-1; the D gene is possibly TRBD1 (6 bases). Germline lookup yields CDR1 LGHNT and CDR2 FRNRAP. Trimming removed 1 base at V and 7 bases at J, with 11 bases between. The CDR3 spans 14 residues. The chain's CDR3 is CASGLGIQGNEQFF. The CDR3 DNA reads TGTGCTAGTGGTTTGGGTATACAGGGAAATGAGCAGTTCTTC.

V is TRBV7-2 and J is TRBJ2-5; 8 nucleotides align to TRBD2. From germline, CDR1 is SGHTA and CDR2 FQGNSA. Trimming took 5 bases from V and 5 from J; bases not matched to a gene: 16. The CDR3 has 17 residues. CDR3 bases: TGTGCCAGCAGCCCCGTTAGTGTGCGGGGGGCCGGGGAGACCCAGTACTTC. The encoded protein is CASSPVSVRGAGETQYF. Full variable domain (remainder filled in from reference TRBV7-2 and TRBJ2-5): GAGVSQSPSNKVTEKGKDVELRCDPISGHTALYWYRQSLGQGLEFLIYFQGNSAPDKSGLPSDRFSAERTGGSVSTLTIQRTQQEDSAVYLCASSPVSVRGAGETQYFGPGTRLLVL.

CDR3 region: CASSAPDSRSGAFF. The CDR3 bases are TGCGCCAGCAGCGCTCCGGACAGTAGATCAGGAGCTTTCTTT. The genes are TRBV5-1 and TRBJ1-1, with a possible D match to TRBD1 (6 bases). CDR1 is SGHRS, CDR2 YFSETQ, per germline. V was shortened by 4 bases and J by 10 bases, with 20 bases between the two germline ends. The CDR3 extends over 14 amino acids.

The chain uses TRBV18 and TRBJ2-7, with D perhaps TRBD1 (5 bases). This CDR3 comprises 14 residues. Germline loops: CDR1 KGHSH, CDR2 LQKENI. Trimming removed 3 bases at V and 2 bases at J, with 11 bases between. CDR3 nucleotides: TGTGCCAGCTCACCTACGCCAGGGCCCTACGAGCAGTACTTC. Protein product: CASSPTPGPYEQYF.

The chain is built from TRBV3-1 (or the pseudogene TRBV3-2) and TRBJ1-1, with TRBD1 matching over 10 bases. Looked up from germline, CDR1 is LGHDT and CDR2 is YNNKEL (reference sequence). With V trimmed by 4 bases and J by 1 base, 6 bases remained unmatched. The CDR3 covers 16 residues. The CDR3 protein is CASSRGQGGRNTEAFF. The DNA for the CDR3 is TGTGCCAGCAGCCGAGGACAGGGGGGAAGGAACACTGAAGCTTTCTTT.

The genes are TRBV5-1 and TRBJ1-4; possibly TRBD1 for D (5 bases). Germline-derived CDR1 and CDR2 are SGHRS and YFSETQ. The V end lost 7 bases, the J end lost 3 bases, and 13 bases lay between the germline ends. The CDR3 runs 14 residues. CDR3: CASHSGGSNEKLFF. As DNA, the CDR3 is TGCGCCAGCCACTCGGGGGGTTCTAATGAAAAACTGTTTTTT.

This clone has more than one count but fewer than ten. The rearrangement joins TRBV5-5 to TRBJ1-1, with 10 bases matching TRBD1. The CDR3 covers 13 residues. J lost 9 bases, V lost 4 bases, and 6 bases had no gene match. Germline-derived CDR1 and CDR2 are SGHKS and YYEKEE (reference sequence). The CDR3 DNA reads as TGTGCCAGCAGCCCCGGGACAGGGGCTAAAGCTTTCTTT. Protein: CASSPGTGAKAFF.

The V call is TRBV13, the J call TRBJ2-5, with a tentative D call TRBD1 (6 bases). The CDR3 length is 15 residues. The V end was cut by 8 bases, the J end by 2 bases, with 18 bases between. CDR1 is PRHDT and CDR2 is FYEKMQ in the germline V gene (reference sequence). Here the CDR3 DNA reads TGTGCCAGCCGCACAACAGGGCAGATACAAGAGACCCAGTACTTC. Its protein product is CASRTTGQIQETQYF.

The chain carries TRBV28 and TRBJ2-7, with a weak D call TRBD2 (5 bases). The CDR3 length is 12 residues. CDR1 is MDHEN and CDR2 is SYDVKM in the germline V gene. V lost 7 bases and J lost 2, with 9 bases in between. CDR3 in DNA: TGTGCCAGCATGGAGGTTACCTACGAGCAGTACTTC. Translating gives CASMEVTYEQYF.

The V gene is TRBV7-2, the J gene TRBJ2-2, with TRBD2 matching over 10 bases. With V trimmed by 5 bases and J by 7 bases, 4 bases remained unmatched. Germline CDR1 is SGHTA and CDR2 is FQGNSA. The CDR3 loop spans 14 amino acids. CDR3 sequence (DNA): TGTGCCAGCAGCAAGCGGGGGGGCGTCGGGGAGCTGTTTTTT. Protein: CASSKRGGVGELFF.

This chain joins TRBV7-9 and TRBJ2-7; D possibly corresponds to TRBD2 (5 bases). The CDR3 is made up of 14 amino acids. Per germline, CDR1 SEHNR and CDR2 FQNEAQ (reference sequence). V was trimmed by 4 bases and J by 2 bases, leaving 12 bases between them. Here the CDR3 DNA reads TGTGCCAGCAGCTCCACCGGGGATACCTACGAGCAGTACTTC. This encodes CASSSTGDTYEQYF.

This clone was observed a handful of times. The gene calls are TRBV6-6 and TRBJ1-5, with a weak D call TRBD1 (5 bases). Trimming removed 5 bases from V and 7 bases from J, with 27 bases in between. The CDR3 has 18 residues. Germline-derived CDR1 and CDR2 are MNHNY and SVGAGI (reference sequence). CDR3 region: CASSRRGGGTMVVQPQHF. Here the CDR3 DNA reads TGTGCCAGCAGTCGCCGTGGTGGGGGGACGATGGTAGTGCAGCCCCAGCATTTT.

The CDR3 DNA is TGTGCTAGTGGTTTGGGGAAGGGGACAGTCCAAGAGACCCAGTACTTC. Encoded protein: CASGLGKGTVQETQYF. The rearrangement uses TRBV12-5 and TRBJ2-5, with 7 bases identical to TRBD1. This CDR3 has 16 residues. The J segment lost 1 base and the V segment lost 1 base, leaving 6 bases of the junction unmatched. Germline V gene lookup returns CDR1 LGHNT and CDR2 FRNRAP.

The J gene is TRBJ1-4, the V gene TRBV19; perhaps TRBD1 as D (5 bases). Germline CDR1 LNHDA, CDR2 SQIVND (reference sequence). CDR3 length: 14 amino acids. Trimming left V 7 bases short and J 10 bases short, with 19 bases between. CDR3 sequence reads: CASMMGEGGSKLFF. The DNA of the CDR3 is TGTGCCAGTATGATGGGGGAGGGTGGGTCAAAACTGTTTTTT.

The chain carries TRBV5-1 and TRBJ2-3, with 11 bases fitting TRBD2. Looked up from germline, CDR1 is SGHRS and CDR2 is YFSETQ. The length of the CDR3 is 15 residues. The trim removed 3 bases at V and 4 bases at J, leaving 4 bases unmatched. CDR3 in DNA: TGCGCCAGCAGCTCGCTAGCGGGGGGATCAGATACGCAGTATTTT. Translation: CASSSLAGGSDTQYF.

The CDR3 here is CASSLEWDSEAFF. DNA of the CDR3: TGCGCCAGCAGCTTGGAGTGGGACAGTGAAGCTTTCTTT. The V call is TRBV5-1, the J call TRBJ1-1, with TRBD1 matching over 7 bases. The CDR3 totals 13 residues. The germline V gene encodes CDR1 SGHRS and CDR2 YFSETQ. Trimming cost V 0 bases and J 7 bases; bases outside gene matches: 3. Full variable domain (missing parts from reference TRBV5-1 and TRBJ1-1): KAGVTQTPRYLIKTRGQQVTLSCSPISGHRSVSWYQQTPGQGLQFLFEYFSETQRNKGNFPGRFSGRQFSNSRSEMNVSTLELGDSALYLCASSLEWDSEAFFGQGTRLTVV.

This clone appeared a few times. Here the CDR3 reads CASSTSGVYEQYF. In nucleotides, the CDR3 is TGTGCCAGTTCGACTAGCGGGGTTTACGAGCAGTACTTC. The genes are TRBV19 and TRBJ2-7; TRBD2 matches 11 bases. The CDR3 consists of 13 residues. The germline V gene encodes CDR1 LNHDA and CDR2 SQIVND (reference sequence). V gave up 8 bases and J gave up 4 bases; unmatched junction bases: 4.

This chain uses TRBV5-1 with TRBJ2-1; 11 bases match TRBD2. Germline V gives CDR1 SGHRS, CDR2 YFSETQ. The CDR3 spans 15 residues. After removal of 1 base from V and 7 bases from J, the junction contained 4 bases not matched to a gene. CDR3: CASSLWTSGPNEQFF. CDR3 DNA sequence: TGCGCCAGCAGCTTGTGGACTAGCGGGCCAAATGAGCAGTTCTTC.